These T cell receptor beta chains were read from a single sample in a study of blood T cell repertoires in COVID-19. Generated by immunoSEQ multiplex PCR, the TCRdb table keeps only in-frame clones and is missing some. The sample records about 350,000 clones, roughly nine tenths being singletons. The sequencing sample was made of peripheral blood. These receptor sequences come from a woman aged 55-69 years with COVID-19, enrolled during active disease. Each CDR3 is given with its conserved first and last residue. The D gene is left open where the match is weak. The listing skips clone size in some rows; elsewhere it reads once, few, many or a size class.

TRBV7-9	.	TRBJ2-3	.	CASSLPLTSTDTQYF	TGTGCCAGCAGCTTACCCTTGACTAGCACAGATACGCAGTATTTT
TRBV10-3	.	TRBJ1-2	.	CAISDWEEMEGYTF	TGTGCCATCAGTGACTGGGAGGAGATGGAGGGCTACACCTTC
TRBV6-5	.	TRBJ1-2	.	CASSYSMRAYGYTF	TGTGCCAGCAGTTACTCGATGCGTGCCTATGGCTACACCTTC
TRBV3-1/TRBV3-2	TRBD2	TRBJ2-1	.	CASSRTSGGGNEQFF	TGTGCCAGCAGCCGGACTAGCGGGGGGGGCAATGAGCAGTTCTTC
TRBV5-6	TRBD2	TRBJ2-5	.	CASSLEGTSIETQYF	TGTGCCAGCAGCTTGGAAGGGACTAGTATCGAGACCCAGTACTTC
TRBV28	.	TRBJ1-6	few	CASSKGPGFWSPLHF	TGTGCCAGCAGTAAAGGGCCAGGGTTTTGGTCACCCCTCCACTTT
TRBV6-5	TRBD1	TRBJ2-7	.	CASRDRIYYEQYF	TGTGCCAGCCGGGACAGGATTTACTACGAGCAGTACTTC
TRBV2	.	TRBJ1-2	.	CASGDTHLSYGYTF	TGTGCCAGCGGGGACACCCACCTCAGCTATGGCTACACCTTC
TRBV11-2	.	TRBJ1-1	.	CASSFVLLSGRDTEAFF	TGTGCCAGCAGCTTCGTACTGCTGTCGGGAAGGGACACTGAAGCTTTCTTT
TRBV19	TRBD1	TRBJ1-6	.	CASITGTGYGSPLHF	TGTGCCAGTATCACCGGGACAGGGTACGGTTCACCCCTCCACTTT
TRBV6-5	.	TRBJ2-3	.	CASSYSVWQNADTQYF	TGTGCCAGCAGTTACTCAGTATGGCAGAACGCAGATACGCAGTATTTT
TRBV7-3	.	TRBJ1-1	.	CASSKGQPSTEAFF	TGTGCCAGCAGCAAAGGACAGCCGAGCACTGAAGCTTTCTTT
TRBV10-3	.	TRBJ1-6	.	CATQRTGDNSPLHF	TGTGCCACCCAACGGACCGGGGATAATTCACCCCTCCACTTT
TRBV5-1	.	TRBJ1-1	once	CASSLGRRKGYVTEAFF	TGCGCCAGCAGCTTGGGGCGTCGGAAGGGGTACGTCACTGAAGCTTTCTTT
TRBV11-2	TRBD2	TRBJ2-5	.	CASSFFSGGPPVRQTQYF	TGTGCCAGCAGCTTTTTTAGCGGGGGGCCCCCCGTCCGGCAGACCCAGTACTTC
TRBV5-1	.	TRBJ1-2	.	CASTTRPGGNYGYTF	TGCGCCAGCACCACCAGGCCGGGGGGGAACTATGGCTACACCTTC
TRBV6-1	.	TRBJ2-4	.	CASSEAWGGDLAKNIQYF	TGTGCCAGCAGTGAAGCTTGGGGGGGCGATCTAGCCAAAAACATTCAGTACTTC
TRBV19	.	TRBJ1-2	once	CASEGVANYGYTF	TGTGCCAGTGAGGGGGTTGCTAACTATGGCTACACCTTC
TRBV19	.	TRBJ1-5	.	CASSIAGYSNQPQHF	TGTGCCAGTAGTATAGCAGGCTATAGCAATCAGCCCCAGCATTTT
TRBV28	TRBD1	TRBJ1-1	.	CASSFTPGTGGTEAFF	TGTGCCAGCAGTTTCACCCCGGGGACAGGGGGCACTGAAGCTTTCTTT
TRBV11-2	.	TRBJ1-2	.	CASSLRVSGYTF	TGTGCCAGCAGCCTCAGGGTCAGCGGCTACACCTTC
TRBV21-1	.	TRBJ1-5	.	CASSSQGEGNQPQHF	TGTGCCAGCAGCAGCCAAGGGGAAGGCAATCAGCCCCAGCATTTT
TRBV5-1	.	TRBJ2-7	few	CASSITGSYEQYF	TGCGCCAGCAGTATAACAGGCTCCTACGAGCAGTACTTC
TRBV28	TRBD1	TRBJ2-7	.	CASSSGQGIYEQYF	TGTGCCAGCAGCTCGGGACAGGGAATCTACGAGCAGTACTTC
TRBV5-1	.	TRBJ1-6	once	CASSFQQGNNSPLHF	TGCGCCAGCAGCTTTCAACAGGGTAATAATTCACCCCTCCACTTT
TRBV11-2	TRBD1	TRBJ1-2	.	CASSSTGVYGYTF	TGTGCCAGCAGCTCGACAGGGGTCTATGGCTACACCTTC
TRBV7-3	.	TRBJ2-1	.	CASSLTRSNEQFF	TGTGCCAGCAGCCTGACTAGATCCAATGAGCAGTTCTTC
TRBV5-5	TRBD2	TRBJ2-7	.	CASSLPGGNEQYF	TGTGCCAGCAGCTTGCCGGGGGGGAACGAGCAGTACTTC
TRBV2	TRBD2	TRBJ2-1	once	CASRALAGSYNEQFF	TGTGCCAGCAGGGCACTAGCGGGGTCCTACAATGAGCAGTTCTTC
TRBV2	TRBD1	TRBJ1-5	few	CASSVETGGGQPQHF	TGTGCCAGCAGTGTGGAGACAGGGGGCGGGCAGCCCCAGCATTTT
TRBV6-1	.	TRBJ2-5	.	CASSETSRRETQYF	TGTGCCAGCAGTGAAACCTCCAGGCGAGAGACCCAGTACTTC
TRBV7-9	.	TRBJ2-7	.	CASSRQTNGEQYF	TGTGCCAGCAGCCGGCAGACAAACGGCGAGCAGTACTTC
TRBV18	TRBD1	TRBJ2-5	.	CASSPVTGGWGTQYF	TGTGCCAGCTCCCCGGTGACAGGGGGCTGGGGGACCCAGTACTTC
TRBV7-3	TRBD1	TRBJ1-1	.	CASSLGTGGRTTEAFF	TGTGCCAGCAGCCTCGGGACAGGGGGCAGGACCACTGAAGCTTTCTTT
TRBV6-1	TRBD1	TRBJ2-7	.	CASSGMLQGAWNEQYF	TGTGCCAGCAGTGGGATGTTACAGGGGGCATGGAACGAGCAGTACTTC
TRBV7-9	.	TRBJ1-4	.	CASSLGQTNEKLFF	TGTGCCAGCAGCTTAGGTCAGACTAATGAAAAACTGTTTTTT
TRBV7-9	.	TRBJ1-3	.	CASSLLGAGNTIYF	TGTGCCAGCAGCTTGTTAGGGGCTGGAAACACCATATATTTT
TRBV19	TRBD2	TRBJ2-5	.	CASSPQRGSQETQYF	TGTGCCAGTAGTCCCCAGCGGGGGTCCCAAGAGACCCAGTACTTC
TRBV2	.	TRBJ1-5	few	CASSRARGNQPQHF	TGTGCCAGCAGCCGCGCCAGGGGCAATCAGCCCCAGCATTTT
TRBV6-5	TRBD2	TRBJ2-1	.	CASSYRGGDEQFF	TGTGCCAGCAGTTACCGGGGGGGCGATGAGCAGTTCTTC
TRBV7-9	TRBD1	TRBJ1-1	.	CASSPSLKGATEAFF	TGTGCCAGCAGCCCATCCCTAAAGGGGGCAACTGAAGCTTTCTTT
TRBV20-1	.	TRBJ1-2	once	CSASSGYTF	TGCAGTGCTAGCTCTGGCTACACCTTC
TRBV3-1/TRBV3-2	TRBD1	TRBJ2-3	.	CASSPTGTGRTDTQYF	TGTGCCAGCAGCCCCACTGGGACAGGGAGGACAGATACGCAGTATTTT
TRBV19	.	TRBJ1-1	.	CASSTGHPNTEAFF	TGTGCCAGTAGTACGGGACACCCCAACACTGAAGCTTTCTTT
TRBV7-8	.	TRBJ2-2	.	CASSLELELFF	TGTGCCAGCAGCTTAGAACTGGAGCTGTTTTTT
TRBV10-2	.	TRBJ1-2	once	CASRGEIPGGYTF	TGCGCCAGCAGAGGAGAGATTCCAGGGGGCTACACCTTC
TRBV11-2	.	TRBJ1-1	.	CASSLQGLTEAFF	TGTGCCAGCAGCTTACAGGGGTTAACTGAAGCTTTCTTT
TRBV11-2	TRBD1	TRBJ2-7	.	CASSLEGTGMGSYEQYF	TGTGCCAGCAGCTTAGAGGGGACAGGGATGGGCTCCTACGAGCAGTACTTC
TRBV5-1	TRBD1	TRBJ2-4	.	CASSLGQGSIQYF	TGCGCCAGCAGCTTGGGACAGGGTAGCATTCAGTACTTC
TRBV7-2	TRBD1	TRBJ2-1	.	CASSLDRGLYNEQFF	TGTGCCAGCAGCCTTGACAGGGGTCTCTACAATGAGCAGTTCTTC
TRBV30	TRBD1	TRBJ2-7	.	CALLTGNRNEQYF	TGTGCCTTACTGACAGGGAATAGGAACGAGCAGTACTTC
TRBV5-1	.	TRBJ1-2	.	CASTLSPGDNYGYTF	TGCGCCAGCACCTTGAGTCCAGGGGACAACTATGGCTACACCTTC
TRBV4-2	TRBD1	TRBJ1-1	.	CASSQEFTGGARSEAFF	TGTGCCAGCAGCCAAGAGTTTACAGGGGGCGCAAGAAGTGAAGCTTTCTTT
TRBV3-1/TRBV3-2	.	TRBJ1-2	.	CASSPLPGPIGYTF	TGTGCCAGCAGCCCTCTTCCAGGGCCTATCGGCTACACCTTC
TRBV6-1	.	TRBJ2-5	.	CASSEGSVRVNQYF	TGTGCCAGCAGTGAAGGGTCGGTGCGGGTTAACCAGTACTTC
TRBV9	.	TRBJ1-3	.	CASSVEAGLVTIYF	TGTGCCAGCAGCGTAGAAGCGGGGCTGGTAACCATATATTTT
TRBV18	.	TRBJ1-1	.	CASSPQTGRNTEAFF	TGTGCCAGCTCACCGCAGACAGGCCGGAACACTGAAGCTTTCTTT
TRBV3-1/TRBV3-2	TRBD1	TRBJ2-7	.	CASSRTSGQGTYEQYF	TGTGCCAGCAGCCGGACCTCGGGACAGGGTACCTACGAGCAGTACTTC
TRBV7-2	.	TRBJ1-1	.	CASSLGEGRRAFF	TGTGCCAGCAGCCTAGGGGAGGGACGGCGGGCTTTCTTT